The 31 T cell receptor beta chains below all came from one sample that was sequenced in a study of cytomegalovirus exposure and HLA in healthy donors. Primers for the PCR totalled 60 Vbeta and 13 Jbeta. Clones were read by immunoSEQ multiplex PCR, and TCRdb kept only the in-frame ones, dropping some. The table includes around 94,000 clones, roughly four fifths detected once. Material: PBMCs. The receptor set was obtained from a woman in her 40s in good health and CMV-seropositive.

As to this clone: Sequence at one end of the junction differs from germline and may be a read error. The chain is built from TRBV28 and TRBJ2-5, with 10 bases identical to TRBD1. Germline-derived CDR1 and CDR2 are MDHEN and SYDVKM. The CDR3 covers 17 residues. The CDR3 sequence is CASSYALPGQGLETQYF. CDR3 in DNA: TGTGCCAGCAGTTATGCCCTCCCGGGACAGGGGTTGGAGACTCAGTACTTC.

The chain links TRBV7-2 to TRBJ2-1; possibly TRBD1 for D (6 bases). Between the trimmed V and J ends, which lost 7 bases and 0 bases, there was a span of 13 bases. The CDR3 totals 15 residues. Looked up from germline, CDR1 is SGHTA and CDR2 is FQGNSA. Here the CDR3 reads CASNGGRSSYNEQFF. In nucleotides, the CDR3 is TGTGCCAGCAATGGGGGCCGAAGCTCCTACAATGAGCAGTTCTTC.

The V and J genes are TRBV9 and TRBJ2-3, with no clear D. In germline, CDR1 is SGDLS, CDR2 YYNGEE. CDR3 length equals 15 residues. The V end was cut by 0 bases, the J end by 4 bases, with 12 bases between. The CDR3 reads CASSVESAAADTQYF. In nucleotides, the CDR3 is TGTGCCAGCAGCGTAGAGTCGGCCGCGGCAGATACGCAGTATTTT.

The chain carries TRBV6-5 and TRBJ1-1; D remains ambiguous. V was shortened by 7 bases and J by 4 bases, with 13 bases between the two germline ends. This CDR3 spans 13 amino acids. Germline CDR1 reads MNHEY; CDR2 reads SVGAGI. In DNA, the CDR3 is TGTGCCAGCATCAAACTACGAGGCACTGAAGCTTTCTTT. This sequence encodes CASIKLRGTEAFF.

The chain employs TRBV9 and TRBJ2-1; TRBD1 might be the D (6 bases). This CDR3 is built from 15 residues. Germline V lookup: CDR1 SGDLS, CDR2 YYNGEE. V lost 3 bases, J lost 0 bases, and 10 bases lay in between. As DNA, the CDR3 is TGTGCCAGCAGCGGACAGGATAGCTCCTACAATGAGCAGTTCTTC. It yields the protein CASSGQDSSYNEQFF.

The CDR3 loop reads CASSQDPPGLPGDEQFF. CDR3 nucleotides: TGTGCCAGCAGCCAAGATCCGCCGGGACTCCCCGGGGATGAGCAGTTCTTC. The J gene is TRBJ2-1, the V gene TRBV4-2; tentatively, D is TRBD2 (6 bases). From germline, CDR1 is LGHNA and CDR2 YNFKEQ. The CDR3 extends over 17 amino acids. The V gene lost 0 bases and the J gene lost 8 bases, with 20 bases spanning the gap.

This clone was observed a few times. The rearrangement joins TRBV14 to TRBJ2-6; D is uncertain. Trimming took 1 base from V and 3 from J, leaving 4 bases between them. Per the germline V gene, CDR1 is SGHDN and CDR2 is FVKESK. CDR3 size: 14 residues. The CDR3 nucleotides read TGTGCCAGCAGCCAAGGCGGTGGGGCCAACGTCCTGACTTTC. Protein: CASSQGGGANVLTF.

This clone was found once. The rearrangement links TRBV7-2 to TRBJ2-5, with no clear D. The end of the DNA is better explained by TRBJ2-7, so the J call may be wrong. This CDR3 is built from 13 residues. CDR1 is SGHTA, CDR2 FQGNSA, per germline. The CDR3 spells CASSLPQLYEQYF. The DNA of the CDR3 is TGTGCCAGCAGCTTACCTCAACTCTACGAGCAGTACTTC.

As DNA, the CDR3 is TGTGCCAGCAGTTACTCGACGGGGTATGGGAACATTCAGTACTTC. It is translated as CASSYSTGYGNIQYF. The V call is TRBV6-5, the J call TRBJ2-4; tentative D call: TRBD2 (5 bases). CDR3 size: 15 residues. Germline-derived CDR1 and CDR2 are MNHEY and SVGAGI. V was pared by 0 bases and J by 7 bases, with 13 bases between.

This clone was recorded once. V usage is TRBV2 and J usage is TRBJ2-7, with 7 bases that match TRBD1. Germline CDR1 is SNHLY and CDR2 is FYNNEI. The CDR3 spans 16 residues. V was clipped by 7 bases and J by 2 bases; unmatched bases: 14. CDR3 loop: CASNKRWMDRTYEQYF. The CDR3 DNA reads as TGTGCCAGCAACAAAAGGTGGATGGACAGGACCTACGAGCAGTACTTC.

V gene TRBV6-5 combines with J gene TRBJ1-5; D gene uncertain. The V end lost 5 bases, the J end lost 6 bases, and 14 bases lay between the germline ends. This CDR3 is built from 14 residues. Germline V CDR1 and CDR2: MNHEY, SVGAGI. Here the CDR3 DNA reads TGTGCCAGCAGTATTGGCGGGGAAGCTCAGCCCCAGCATTTT. Protein product: CASSIGGEAQPQHF.

The chain uses TRBV7-9 and TRBJ2-2; weak D call: TRBD1 (6 bases). CDR1 is SEHNR and CDR2 is FQNEAQ in the germline V gene (reference sequence). The V gene lost 3 bases and the J gene lost 7 bases, with 15 bases spanning the gap. CDR3 length equals 15 residues. The DNA for the CDR3 is TGTGCCAGCAGCTTGGAAAGGGGGTGGAGCGGGGAGCTGTTTTTT. Its protein is CASSLERGWSGELFF.

This clone was seen a handful of times. This chain connects TRBV19 to TRBJ2-2; D perhaps matches TRBD2 (6 bases). The germline gives CDR1 LNHDA, CDR2 SQIVND (reference sequence). The CDR3 length is 16 residues. The V and J ends lost 6 bases and 1 base respectively, with 15 bases between them. CDR3 coding DNA: TGTGCCAGTAGGGGGCTGGAGGGCCGGAACACCGGGGAGCTGTTTTTT. This sequence encodes CASRGLEGRNTGELFF.

The V and J genes are TRBV29-1 and TRBJ2-5; TRBD2 is a possible D gene (5 bases). Germline V gene sequence: CDR1 SQVTM, CDR2 ANQGSEA. This CDR3 comprises 14 residues. Trimming stripped 3 bases from V and 0 bases from J, with 11 bases between. The chain's CDR3 is CSVDEVAYQETQYF. As DNA, the CDR3 is TGCAGCGTTGATGAGGTAGCGTACCAAGAGACCCAGTACTTC. The full variable domain, rest sourced from reference TRBV29-1 and TRBJ2-5, is SAVISQKPSRDICQRGTSLTIQCQVDSQVTMMFWYRQQPGQSLTLIATANQGSEATYESGFVIDKFPISRPNLTFSTLTVSNMSPEDSSIYLCSVDEVAYQETQYFGPGTRLLVL.

The J gene is TRBJ2-7, the V gene TRBV11-3, with D maybe TRBD1 (6 bases). CDR1 SGHNT and CDR2 YENEEA come from the germline V gene. This CDR3 is built from 14 residues. The germline V and J ends were trimmed by 0 bases and 7 bases, with 13 bases remaining between them. CDR3 nucleotides: TGTGCCAGCAGCTTAGATTGGTCAGGGGAGGAGCAGTACTTC. Translation gives CASSLDWSGEEQYF. The full variable domain, with the rest looked up from reference TRBV11-3 and TRBJ2-7, is EAGVVQSPRYKIIEKKQPVAFWCNPISGHNTLYWYLQNLGQGPELLIRYENEEAVDDSQLPKDRFSAERLKGVDSTLKIQPAELGDSAVYLCASSLDWSGEEQYFGPGTRLTVT.

This sequence joins TRBV5-4 and TRBJ2-5; TRBD1 matches 10 bases. The J call may be faulty, since TRBJ2-7 better matches the DNA end. Looked up from germline, CDR1 is SGHNT and CDR2 is YYREEE (reference sequence). CDR3 size: 17 residues. The CDR3, as DNA: TGTGCCAGCAGCTCCCCGGGACAGGGGTCTGTTGGCCACGAGCAGTACTTC. Its translation: CASSSPGQGSVGHEQYF.

This chain connects TRBV6-1 to TRBJ1-2; weak D call: TRBD1 (5 bases). The germline V and J ends were trimmed by 0 bases and 11 bases, with 16 bases remaining between them. CDR3 length: 14 residues. The germline CDR1 and CDR2 sequences are MNHNS and SASEGT. Written as DNA, the CDR3 is TGTGCCAGCAGTGAAGCGCAGGACATCCCACGGTACACCTTC. This sequence encodes CASSEAQDIPRYTF.

The V call is TRBV7-2, the J call TRBJ2-5; D not certain. The CDR3 extends over 12 amino acids. Trimming left V 4 bases short and J 1 base short, with 4 bases between. Germline loops: CDR1 SGHTA, CDR2 FQGNSA. The CDR3 DNA sequence: TGTGCCAGCAGCTCCGTCCAAGAGACCCAGTACTTC. Amino acid sequence: CASSSVQETQYF.

The chain carries TRBV21-1 and TRBJ1-5; the listed D gene, TRBD1, was not tested against the DNA. TRBV21-1 is described as a pseudogene. The CDR3 is 17 residues long. CDR3 coding DNA: TGTGCCAGCAGCAAAGGGGGGCCTACGGAGGCCAATCAGCCCCAGCATTTT. This codes for CASSKGGPTEANQPQHF.

The chain recombines TRBV5-4 with TRBJ2-5, with D perhaps TRBD1 (5 bases). V gave up 0 bases and J gave up 1 base, with 13 bases separating them. The CDR3 totals 16 residues. Per germline, CDR1 SGHNT and CDR2 YYREEE (reference sequence). The DNA for the CDR3 is TGTGCCAGCAGCTTGGAACCCCTAGGGGTCCAAGAGACCCAGTACTTC. This sequence encodes CASSLEPLGVQETQYF. The full variable domain, in which reference TRBV5-4 and TRBJ2-5 provide the parts outside the CDR3, is ETGVTQSPTHLIKTRGQQVTLRCSSQSGHNTVSWYQQALGQGPQFIFQYYREEENGRGNFPPRFSGLQFPNYSSELNVNALELDDSALYLCASSLEPLGVQETQYFGPGTRLLVL.

This sequence joins TRBV15 and TRBJ2-7; the match to TRBD2 covers 11 bases. With V trimmed by 1 base and J by 0 bases, 2 bases remained unmatched. CDR1 is LNHNV and CDR2 is YYDKDF in the germline V gene (reference sequence). CDR3 length: 16 amino acids. CDR3 in DNA: TGTGCCACCAGCAGAGCTAGCGGGAGGTACTCCTACGAGCAGTACTTC. Translated, it gives CATSRASGRYSYEQYF.

This clone has only a few counts. V usage is TRBV28 and J usage is TRBJ2-1; 7 bases are a match to TRBD2. J was trimmed by 3 bases and V by 2 bases; bases with no gene match: 19. Germline V lookup: CDR1 MDHEN, CDR2 SYDVKM. This CDR3 has 20 amino acids. The CDR3 is CASSLPFVRTWASGYNEQFF. DNA for the CDR3: TGTGCCAGCAGTTTACCTTTCGTACGGACCTGGGCTAGCGGCTACAATGAGCAGTTCTTC.

This sequence joins TRBV6-5 and TRBJ1-5, with 8 positions matching TRBD1. Trimming cost V 6 bases and J 0 bases; bases outside gene matches: 4. This CDR3 comprises 15 residues. Per the germline V gene, CDR1 is MNHEY and CDR2 is SVGAGI. The chain's CDR3 is CASSPDRGSNQPQHF. CDR3 nucleotides: TGTGCCAGCAGCCCCGACAGGGGTAGCAATCAGCCCCAGCATTTT.

Points on this clone: A read error may account for a junction end that differs from germline. V and J are TRBV7-7 and TRBJ2-5; maybe TRBD1 (5 bases). The J call could be wrong; TRBJ2-7 is a better fit for the DNA end. Per the germline V gene, CDR1 is SSHAT and CDR2 is FNYEAQ (reference sequence). This CDR3 has 15 amino acids. The CDR3 loop reads CASSLGQGGGYEQYF. The DNA for the CDR3 is TGTGCTAGCAGCTTAGGTCAGGGTGGTGGATACGAGCAGTACTTC.

The V gene is TRBV6-5, the J gene TRBJ2-3; 8 positions match TRBD2. The CDR3 is made up of 15 amino acids. Unmatched junction bases numbered 7, after V lost 2 bases and J lost 6 bases. The germline V gene encodes CDR1 MNHEY and CDR2 SVGAGI. CDR3 loop: CASSYGREVWDTQYF. The CDR3 DNA sequence: TGTGCCAGCAGTTACGGGCGGGAGGTTTGGGATACGCAGTATTTT.

In its sample, this clone was seen a few times. This chain connects TRBV5-6 to TRBJ2-5, with 7 bases lining up with TRBD1. The CDR3 extends over 14 amino acids. Germline CDR1 and CDR2: SGHDT and YYEEEE. The V gene end was trimmed by 3 bases and the J gene end by 3 bases; junction bases not matched to a gene: 5. The CDR3 nucleotides read TGTGCCAGCAGCTCACAGGGGAAGGAAGAGACCCAGTACTTC. Amino acid sequence: CASSSQGKEETQYF.

This clone was seen just once. This chain uses TRBV11-2 with TRBJ2-1; 13 bases map to TRBD2. The CDR3 is 16 residues long. The germline V gene has CDR1 SGHAT and CDR2 FQNNGV. J lost 7 bases, V lost 5 bases, and 8 bases had no gene match. CDR3 in amino acids: CASSLELAGGFNEQFF. CDR3 in DNA: TGTGCCAGCAGCCTCGAACTAGCGGGAGGGTTTAATGAGCAGTTCTTC.

This clone was counted a few times. CDR3 in amino acids: CASSQALDRGAFF. CDR3 coding DNA: TGCGCCAGCAGCCAAGCCCTTGACAGGGGAGCTTTCTTT. The rearrangement uses TRBV4-1 and TRBJ1-1; TRBD1 matches at 8 bases. The CDR3 consists of 13 residues. Germline assignment: CDR1 MGHRA and CDR2 YSYEKL. V dropped 1 base and J dropped 10; count of bases not matched to a gene: 5.

This clone has only one observation. The V call is TRBV29-1, the J call TRBJ2-5; 7 nucleotides align to TRBD1. V dropped 7 bases and J dropped 0; count of bases not matched to a gene: 2. The CDR3 sequence is 12 residues long. In germline, CDR1 is SQVTM, CDR2 ANQGSEA. Written as DNA, the CDR3 is TGCAGCGCCGGACAGGACCAAGAGACCCAGTACTTC. Translation gives CSAGQDQETQYF. Full variable domain (missing parts from reference TRBV29-1 and TRBJ2-5): SAVISQKPSRDICQRGTSLTIQCQVDSQVTMMFWYRQQPGQSLTLIATANQGSEATYESGFVIDKFPISRPNLTFSTLTVSNMSPEDSSIYLCSAGQDQETQYFGPGTRLLVL.

This rearrangement joins TRBV13 to TRBJ1-1; TRBD1 aligns across 7 bases. CDR1 and CDR2 from the germline V gene are PRHDT and FYEKMQ (reference sequence). CDR3 length: 14 amino acids. With V trimmed by 1 base and J by 7 bases, 6 bases remained unmatched. CDR3 protein: CASSLAGTANEAFF. CDR3 nucleotide sequence: TGTGCCAGCAGCTTAGCCGGGACAGCTAATGAAGCTTTCTTT.

J is TRBJ1-6 and V is TRBV28, with TRBD1 as a possible D gene (6 bases). Trimming pared 5 bases from V and 1 base from J, leaving 9 bases between. The germline V gene encodes CDR1 MDHEN and CDR2 SYDVKM. The CDR3 sequence is 15 residues long. The CDR3 sequence: CASSEQGSYNSPLHF. In DNA, the CDR3 is TGTGCCAGCAGTGAACAGGGTTCCTATAATTCACCCCTCCACTTT.